This T cell receptor (beta chain) was retrieved from a study of blood T cell repertoires in COVID-19. Overall study: Researchers got acute and convalescent COVID-19 samples from the United States, Italy and Spain. Sample material is recorded as cDNA or gDNA derived from T cells, B-cell-depleted T cells, or PBMCs.

Participant ages covered roughly 18 to 89 years across 24 US areas. Participant-reported clinical history was the basis for cohort assignment. Measured with immunoSEQ multiplex PCR; TCRdb has only the in-frame clones, and not every one. Here the sample spans 290,000 or so clones, 75% to 95% being singletons. The germline gives CDR1 SGHDN, CDR2 FVKESK. With 0 bases removed from V and 3 bases from J, the gap between germline ends came to 14 bases. The CDR3 is 17 residues long. This chain links TRBV14 with TRBJ2-2; D is perhaps TRBD2 (6 bases). The sequenced material came from PBMCs or T cells enriched from blood (not recorded which). This clonotype was obtained from a woman younger than 45 who had recovered from COVID-19. The DNA for the CDR3 is TGTGCCAGCAGCCAAGATTTCGGCAGCGGGTACACCGGGGAGCTGTTTTTT. Translation: CASSQDFGSGYTGELFF.